This TCR beta chain originates from a study of blood T cell repertoires in COVID-19. Background on the study: The United States, Italy and Spain were the sources of the acute and convalescent COVID-19 samples. T cells, B-cell-depleted T cells, or PBMCs provided the cDNA or gDNA that served as material.

With 5 bases removed from V and 3 bases from J, the gap between germline ends came to 13 bases. The CDR3 runs 14 residues. Germline loops: CDR1 SNHLY, CDR2 FYNNEI. In the authors' methods: From reference gene primer amplification, estimates of nucleated cell counts were derived. TCRdb's copy holds only in-frame clones and misses some; the assay was immunoSEQ multiplex PCR. The DNA was the basis for D and trimming; V, J and clone size are from that table. The data hold 130,000 or so clones, with around 80% observed a single time. This chain joins TRBV2 and TRBJ1-1; a possible D gene is TRBD1 (6 bases). Specimen: peripheral blood. The receptor comes from a man in his sixties with active or convalescent COVID-19. The CDR3 coding sequence is TGTGCCAGCAGTCACCGGACAGCTTACACTGAAGCTTTCTTT. This sequence encodes CASSHRTAYTEAFF.